There are many counts of the clone carrying this TCR beta chain. Amplification of TCR beta CDR3 regions was performed using RNA transcripts as template. The HTBI primer set was used in a first-round RT-PCR of the TCR CDR3. Via MiXCR, TCRdb re-called the multiplex PCR reads, giving one row per CDR3 protein. This sample has under 350,000 distinct CDR3 sequences, with roughly 23% found just once. The ends lost 6 bases at V and 3 bases at J; junction bases unmatched: 7. The CDR3 is 15 amino acids. Germline lookup yields CDR1 MNHNS and CDR2 SASEGT. The source of the sample is a study of T cells in Graves' hyperthyroidism and ophthalmopathy. Newly diagnosed patients aged 18 to 65 had hyperthyroidism of under 2 months' duration. The study based diagnoses on clinical symptoms, serum thyroxine and TRAb, thyroid ultrasound and orbital computed tomography.

Source material: blood. This chain connects TRBV6-1 to TRBJ2-5; TRBD1 matches at 10 bases. The sequence was obtained from a woman aged 45-65 years with Graves' hyperthyroidism. The CDR3 is CASRSRDRGKETQYF. The DNA of the CDR3 is TGTGCCAGCAGAAGCCGGGACAGGGGTAAAGAGACCCAGTACTTC.